Sequencing of this TCR beta chain was carried out in a study of CD8 T cells in ankylosing spondylitis. Study outcomes and limitations: Certain motif variants had earlier been reported in reactive arthritis synovial fluid and blood.

In its sample, this clonotype was seen a few times. Antigen specificity is unknown. V was trimmed by 4 bases and J by 5 bases, leaving 12 bases between them. The germline CDR1 and CDR2 sequences are MNHEY and SVGEGT. The CDR3 has 14 amino acids. Quantitative 5'-RACE with molecular barcodes generated TCR beta libraries. TCRdb used MiXCR to reprocess the 5' RACE reads, holding one entry per CDR3 protein. The table includes some 300,000 distinct CDR3 sequences, less than 25% detected once. The chain joins TRBV6-2 or TRBV6-3 to TRBJ1-5; D may be TRBD1 (6 bases). This sequence was found in a female donor with ankylosing spondylitis or in good health (not recorded which). The sequencing input was blood, either unsorted or a sorted T cell fraction (not recorded which). DNA for the CDR3: TGTGCCAGCAGTTCCGGGACATCCTATCAGCCCCAGCATTTT. Its translation: CASSSGTSYQPQHF.